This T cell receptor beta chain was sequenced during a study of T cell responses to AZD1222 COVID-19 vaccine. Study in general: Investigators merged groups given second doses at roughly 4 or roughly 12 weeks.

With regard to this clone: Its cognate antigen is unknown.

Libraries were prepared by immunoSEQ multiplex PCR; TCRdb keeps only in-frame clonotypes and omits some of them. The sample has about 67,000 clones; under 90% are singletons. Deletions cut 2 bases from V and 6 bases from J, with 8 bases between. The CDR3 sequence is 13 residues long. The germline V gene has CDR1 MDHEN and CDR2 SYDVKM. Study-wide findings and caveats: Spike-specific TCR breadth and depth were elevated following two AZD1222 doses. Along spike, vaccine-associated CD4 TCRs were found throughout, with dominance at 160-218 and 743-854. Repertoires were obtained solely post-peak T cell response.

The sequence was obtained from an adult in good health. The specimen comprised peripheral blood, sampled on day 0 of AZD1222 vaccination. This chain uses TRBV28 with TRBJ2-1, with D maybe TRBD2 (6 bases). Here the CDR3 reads CASSLGGFNEQFF. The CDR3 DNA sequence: TGTGCCAGCAGTTTAGGAGGGTTCAATGAGCAGTTCTTC.